This T cell receptor beta chain was found in a study of cytomegalovirus exposure and HLA in healthy donors. The overall study: The Caucasian-associated ancestry cluster held less than 85% of 398 genotyped donors.

Study-wide points: High specificity and sensitivity for cytomegalovirus status were reported for the classifier. Researchers reportedly found TCR beta sequences accurately predicted most subjects' HLA-A and HLA-B alleles. As a later analysis revealed, the rate of TCR association differed by HLA locus, with DRB1 most and HLA-C fewest.

Both 60 Vbeta primers and 13 Jbeta primers went into the PCR. Only in-frame clones appear in the TCRdb table, and some are missing; sequencing was by immunoSEQ multiplex PCR. The sample has under 200,000 clones, about 80% seen once. This clone was counted a few times. Its matching antigen is unknown. The CDR3 sequence is 16 residues long. Losses at the gene ends were 0 bases for V and 3 bases for J; bases not matched to a gene: 5. The germline V gene encodes CDR1 SGHRS and CDR2 YFSETQ. The sequence came from a woman between 50 and 59 years old in good health and CMV-seropositive. The chain employs TRBV5-1 and TRBJ1-2, with 10 nucleotides matching TRBD1. Sequencing was done on a sample of PBMCs. The CDR3 DNA is TGCGCCAGCAGCTTGGCGCTGGGACAGGGGCACTATGGCTACACCTTC. Translating gives CASSLALGQGHYGYTF.